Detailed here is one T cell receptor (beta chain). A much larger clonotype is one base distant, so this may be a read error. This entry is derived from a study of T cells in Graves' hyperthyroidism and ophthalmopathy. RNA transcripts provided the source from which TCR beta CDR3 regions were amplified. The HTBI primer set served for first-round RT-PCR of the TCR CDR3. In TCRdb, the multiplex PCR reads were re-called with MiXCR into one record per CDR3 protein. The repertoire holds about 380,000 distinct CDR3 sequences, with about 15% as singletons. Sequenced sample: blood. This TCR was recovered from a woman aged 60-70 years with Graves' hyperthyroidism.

CDR3 bases: TGTGCCAGCAGCTTAGGGGGCTATCCCTCCTACGAGCAGTACTTC. It is translated as CASSLGGYPSYEQYF. The chain has TRBV11-2 and TRBJ2-7; possible D gene TRBD1, 5 bases. The CDR3 length is 15 residues. Germline-derived CDR1 and CDR2 are SGHAT and FQNNGV. V shed 1 base and J shed 0 bases, with 10 bases lying between them.